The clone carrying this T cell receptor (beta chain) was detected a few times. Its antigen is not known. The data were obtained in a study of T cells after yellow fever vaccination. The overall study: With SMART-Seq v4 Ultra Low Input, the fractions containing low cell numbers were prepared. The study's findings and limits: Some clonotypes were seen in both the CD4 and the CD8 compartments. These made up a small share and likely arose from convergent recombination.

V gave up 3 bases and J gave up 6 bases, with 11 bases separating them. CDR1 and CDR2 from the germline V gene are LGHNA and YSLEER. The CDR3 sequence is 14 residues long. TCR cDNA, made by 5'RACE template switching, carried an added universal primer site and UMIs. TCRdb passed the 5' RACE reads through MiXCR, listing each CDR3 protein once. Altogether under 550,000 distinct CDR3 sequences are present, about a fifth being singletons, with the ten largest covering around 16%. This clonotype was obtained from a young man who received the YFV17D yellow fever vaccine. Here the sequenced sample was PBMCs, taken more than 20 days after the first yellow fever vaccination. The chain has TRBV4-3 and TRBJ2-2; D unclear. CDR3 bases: TGCGCCAGCAGCCATGACCTGGGCTCCGGGGAGCTGTTTTTT. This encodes CASSHDLGSGELFF.